The sample holds many counts of the clone carrying this TCR beta chain. Its antigen is as yet unknown. These data belong to a study of shared clonotypes between healthy human individuals. The study's findings and limits: Generally, estimated richness proved larger in naive subsets than it did in memory subsets. It was observed that roughly 5.4% of naive CD4 clonotypes were shared across a few donors. At large depth, rarefaction still showed sorted-subset sequencing to be incomplete.

Each PCR replicate from the sorted subsets contained about 200 ng DNA, which is 25,000 to 30,000 T cell genomes. Clones were sequenced by immunoSEQ multiplex PCR, and TCRdb holds only the in-frame ones, with some missing. Of over 150,000 clones in the sample, approximately 62% are singletons; the top ten hold under 11%. Deletions cut 6 bases from V and 3 bases from J, with 24 bases between. The germline V gene has CDR1 SNHLY and CDR2 FYNNEI. This CDR3 is 17 amino acids long. The sequence was obtained from a man aged 30 to 39 in good health. The genes are TRBV2 and TRBJ2-7; D could derive from TRBD1 or TRBD2 (6 bases each). Sequenced material: memory CD4+ T cells sorted from blood. Subset of the sample: CD45RA-negative fraction. CDR3 nucleotides: TGTGCCAGCAGCCTTCTTCATCGGGGGCCGGAGGGCTACGAGCAGTACTTC. It encodes CASSLLHRGPEGYEQYF.